This entry features one T cell receptor (beta chain) sequence. This clone was seen a handful of times. What antigen it recognizes has not been identified. Per-base qualities were not stored, and no clone one base away is much larger. The data belong to a study of cytomegalovirus exposure and HLA in healthy donors (dated by TCRdb to 2017 to 2019). In the study overall: An earlier analysis of some 550 of the donors reported approximately 300 Gb of sequence data and 120 million or so unique TCR beta sequences from about 180 million T cells. Alongside the repertoire data, information on donor age, sex, ethnicity and CMV serostatus was compiled. Typing coverage differed by locus: A, B, C, DRB1 and DQB1 were typed in roughly 629-630 donors, DQA1 in 522, DPA1 in 600 to 610, and DPB1 in approximately 450. Along with the approximately 700-subject first cohort, a separate validation cohort of approximately 110 different subjects was used. Because of strong linkage in the cohort, 5 or 6 DR-DQ haplotypes were treated as single units for association and clustering. Of the approximately 400 genotyped donors, around 81% fell in the genetic ancestry cluster associated with self-reported Caucasian donors. An earlier analysis of approximately 580 of the donors used high-throughput TCR beta sequencing to judge whether each TCR beta V gene segment behaved as functional or pseudogenic. The study used immunosequencing to profile the T cell repertoires of several hundred subjects and linked those repertoires to cytomegalovirus serostatus. Across approximately 400 genotyped donors of the cohort, an average of about 240,000 unique TCR beta nucleotide sequences per donor were sequenced, and roughly 18% of those sequences were non-productive. Rather than drawing on any new phenotypic data, the later analysis identified candidate immune exposures from TCR beta sequences and the way those sequences occurred across donors. A later analysis re-analyzed previously published TCR beta repertoires from roughly 630 donors and added high-resolution HLA genotyping to study TCR occurrence patterns. A later genetic analysis took genome-wide SNP genotypes for about 55% of the roughly 670 donors and used that subset as a discovery cohort. High-throughput TCR immunosequencing, statistical association of individual TCRs with disease status, and machine learning were combined to predict cytomegalovirus infection status. HLA typing included class I and class II loci at four-digit resolution. All discovery cohort repertoires had been generated on a single sequencing platform. An early release covering 550 to 700 HLA-typed donors comprised about 300 gigabases of sequencing data and tens of millions of unique TCR sequences. The aim of the study was to test whether cataloging public T cell receptors could identify signatures of past pathogen exposure.

The library was prepared using the immunoSEQ multiplex PCR assay. The multiplex PCR relied on a mix of 60 forward primers for TCR Vbeta segments and 13 reverse primers for TCR Jbeta segments. A multiplex PCR assay on genomic DNA amplified the CDR3 region of rearranged TCR beta genes. On the Illumina HiSeq System, the amplified TCR beta libraries were sequenced as 87-base-pair reads. In the source study's methods: A later analysis counted about 80 million unique TCR beta chains across the 700 or so repertoires, and roughly 9.9 million of these chains were shared by at least two donors. A nearest-neighbor algorithm error-corrected the raw reads and collapsed the reads into unique sequences, merging closely related sequences to remove PCR and sequencing errors. CDR3 sequences were aligned to IMGT reference sequences to assign V, D and J gene segments. Each retained sequence needed at least a six-nucleotide match to both a V gene segment and a J gene segment. A rearrangement counted as productive if the CDR3 had no stop codons and remained in frame with V and J, and every other rearrangement counted as non-productive. CDR3 was defined according to IMGT convention as the region running from the second conserved V-encoded cysteine to the conserved J-encoded phenylalanine. In an earlier analysis of 550 to 650 of the donors, sequences lacking an unambiguous match to a single V gene segment were excluded. In an earlier analysis of approximately 500 of the donors, a V segment was called functional when productive rearrangements were above 56.7%, and segregating when the standard deviation between donors exceeded 5%. A statistical classification framework was developed to diagnose cytomegalovirus status using the catalog of TCR beta chain sequences. In a later analysis, V and J genes were assigned by comparing TCR nucleotide sequences against IMGT/GENE-DB human TR gene sequences. The TCRdist pipeline was used in a later analysis to assign CDR3 sequences and most-parsimonious VDJ recombination scenarios. A later analysis defined each TCR beta chain by its CDR3 amino acid sequence plus V-gene family, and excluded reads lacking a unique V-gene family. To address suspected cross-contamination and a sequencing artifact, a later analysis removed 592 highly shared, low-generation-probability nucleotide sequences. In a later analysis, a clonal expansion index was calculated for each public chain from normalized within-repertoire ranks of inferred template counts. Generation probabilities in a later analysis came from a VDJ recombination model fitted to out-of-frame rearrangements, and those results were checked against IGoR. Hypergeometric tests were used in a later analysis to score TCR-TCR, TCR-HLA and TCR-CMV co-occurrence, with a repertoire-size bias correction applied to the TCR pairs. False discovery rates were estimated in a later analysis by permuting HLA or CMV assignments 20 times. In a later analysis, co-occurring TCRs were grouped with DBSCAN, and TCRdist sequence similarity was added when clustering was performed within HLA-allele-positive subsets. Repertoires with fewer than 30,000 or more than 120,000 public chains, plus five repertoires with anomalous nucleotide sharing, were excluded from co-occurrence clustering. Held by TCRdb, this immuneACCESS table contains in-frame sequences only and omits some clones. Under half of the omission traces to an unresolved V gene where checked; the cause of the rest is unknown. For V, J and clone size, that table is used; D and trimming come from the DNA. The sample table lists approximately 110,000 clones, approximately 15% of them with a count of one. The ten most abundant clones make up 1.5% to 2% of the sample.

The study at large found these results: According to a later genetic analysis, donors in an Asian-associated ancestry cluster had fewer N-insertions in productive TCRs than the roughly 700-donor mean. In both the original and validation cohorts, the classifier was reported to diagnose cytomegalovirus status with high specificity and sensitivity. The 87-base-pair reads could not distinguish some IMGT-functional V segments, including TRBV6-2 and TRBV6-3, so those segments were excluded. Because counts were too low, 15 to 20 rarely observed V segments, including chromosome 9 orphons, were excluded from the earlier analysis of 587 of the donors. The only immune exposure information available for the cohort was CMV serostatus. According to the authors, the approach could potentially be generalized to other disease states and immunological phenotypes. A later analysis found that HLA-associated TCR beta chains were more clonally expanded and had lower generation probabilities than equally common non-associated chains. The presence/absence analyses assumed that sequencing depth was roughly uniform across donors, and that assumption may not be true. The sequencing pipeline was judged likely to have produced a cluster of highly shared sequence variants as a technical artifact. An earlier analysis of 587 of the donors showed that most TCR beta V segments appeared in productive rearrangements either about 90% or about 30% of the time, which broadly matched IMGT annotations. In vitro tests confirmed that a few of the cytomegalovirus-associated TCR beta chains recognize cytomegalovirus antigens. In a later analysis, most CMV-associated TCR beta chains were found to appear HLA-restricted, with HLA associations seemingly driven largely by CMV exposure. The cohort was sequenced for TCR beta chains only, and without alpha or paired-chain data the features that could be detected were limited. In a later analysis, some 17,000 TCR beta sequences were associated with specific HLA alleles at a false discovery rate of 0.05. HLA typing was unavailable for some donors at each locus, so association tests used only the typed subset. In a later analysis, several top co-occurrence clusters were reported to appear linked to parvovirus B19, influenza, CMV and Epstein-Barr virus. A further reported finding was that TCR beta sequences accurately predicted the HLA-A and HLA-B alleles for most subjects in the first cohort. Most TCR sequences were observed very rarely across donors, whereas some public TCRs were present in many individuals. A total of roughly 160 TCR beta chains were listed by the study as associated with cytomegalovirus. A later analysis found that TCR association rates varied across HLA loci, with DRB1 alleles showing the most associated TCRs and HLA-C alleles the fewest. Linkage disequilibrium might explain the correlated functional status among segregating V segments, but an unknown experimental factor could not be excluded. In a later genetic analysis, a missense DCLRE1C variant was associated with V-gene and J-gene trimming of TCR beta chains, and the association was replicated in an independent cohort. Assigning TCR associations to individual alleles was difficult when HLA alleles, especially DR and DQ, strongly co-occurred.

The cohort was made up of 666 healthy bone marrow donors. Cohort members were all nominally healthy when sampled, although unrecorded immune exposures were likely present. The donor tested CMV seronegative and was one of the 352 seronegative cohort members. A peripheral blood sample was provided by each donor, and peripheral blood mononuclear cells were used for TCR beta sequencing. Genomic DNA was extracted from the blood cell samples with the Qiagen DNeasy Blood Extraction Kit. Looking up the germline V gene (reference sequence) yields CDR1 LNHNV and CDR2 YYDKDF. The CDR3 holds 15 amino acids from the cysteine to the phenylalanine. Only the CDR3 portion is preserved as DNA: 45 bases, with reading frame beginning at the first base. The germline V end is reduced by 4 bases and the J end by 7 bases; junction bases left unmatched: 10.

The chain links TRBV15 with TRBJ2-5; the central 9 bases match TRBD1. The clonotype originates from a woman aged 18 to 35 in good health and CMV-seronegative. Specimen: PBMCs. The DNA is TGTGCCACCAGCACGCCGGGACAGGGAGCCAGGACCCAGTACTTC. It codes for CATSTPGQGARTQYF.